The following is a T cell receptor beta chain sequence with its context. The sample is drawn from a study of T cell repertoires in ileal Crohn's disease. V lost 4 bases to trimming and J lost 1 base, with 15 bases between them. Germline lookup yields CDR1 MGHRA and CDR2 YSYEKL. This CDR3 region has 16 residues. The data were produced by immunoSEQ multiplex PCR, yet TCRdb's version contains in-frame clones alone and is incomplete. Among about 3,800 clones listed, about four fifths were seen once. The receptor was isolated from an adult with Crohn's disease. The chain couples TRBV4-1 to TRBJ2-3; possibly TRBD1 for D (5 bases). The sequenced material came from ileal tissue. CDR3: CASSRAWTTGTDTQYF. CDR3 in DNA: TGCGCCAGCAGCCGAGCCTGGACGACAGGCACAGATACGCAGTATTTT.